The 18 T cell receptor beta chains below all came from one sample that was sequenced in a study of T-cell reconstitution after alpha-beta-depleted transplantation in children. Molecular barcoding with unique molecular identifiers was used for the TCRbeta library. TCRdb re-analysed the PCR reads in MiXCR, keeping a single row per CDR3 protein. The sample consists of roughly 500,000 distinct CDR3 sequences, about 30% of them appearing once. The sample in question was PBMCs from the stem cell graft donor, obtained from the stem cell graft. All receptors come from a human donor who donated a stem cell graft to a child with aplastic anemia.

V and J are TRBV5-4 and TRBJ2-7, with 10 bases lining up with TRBD1. The CDR3 runs 16 residues. The J segment lost 5 bases and the V segment lost 5 bases, leaving 13 bases of the junction unmatched. Germline-derived CDR1 and CDR2 are SGHNT and YYREEE (reference sequence). DNA for the CDR3: TGTGCCAGCAGACCTGTAGGACAGGGGGAGTCAGACGAGCAGTACTTC. This encodes CASRPVGQGESDEQYF.

The genes are TRBV27 and TRBJ2-2; 8 nucleotides match TRBD2. The CDR3 is 17 amino acids. Per germline, CDR1 MNHEY and CDR2 SMNVEV (reference sequence). V trimming: 0 bases; J trimming: 7 bases; junction bases outside the gene matches: 10. CDR3 in DNA: TGTGCCAGCAGTTTATCTTTAGGACTAGCTAATGTCGGGGAGCTGTTTTTT. Translated, it gives CASSLSLGLANVGELFF.

The V and J genes are TRBV6-1 and TRBJ2-1; D is possibly TRBD1 (6 bases). The CDR3 is 15 amino acids. Between the trimmed V and J ends, which lost 7 bases and 3 bases, there was a span of 16 bases. Germline CDR1 is MNHNS and CDR2 is SASEGT. The CDR3 sequence is CASNLQGNDYNEQFF. The CDR3 DNA reads as TGTGCCAGCAACCTACAGGGAAATGACTACAATGAGCAGTTCTTC.

This clonotype came up many times. The chain joins TRBV29-1 to TRBJ2-7; D gene ambiguous. Germline V gives CDR1 SQVTM, CDR2 ANQGSEA. Trimming pared 4 bases from V and 2 bases from J, leaving 12 bases between. The CDR3 is 13 amino acids. CDR3 in DNA: TGCAGCGTTGTCCCGACAACGGCCTACGAGCAGTACTTC. Translating it yields CSVVPTTAYEQYF.

V usage is TRBV12-3 or TRBV12-4 and J usage is TRBJ2-1, with 11 bases that match TRBD1. The ends lost 6 bases at V and 9 bases at J; junction bases unmatched: 10. This CDR3 contains 15 residues. The CDR3 coding sequence is TGTGCCAGCAGCGACCTGGGACAGGGGGTTGGTGAGCAGTTCTTC. The encoded protein is CASSDLGQGVGEQFF.

This clonotype appeared a few times. This chain joins TRBV7-9 and TRBJ1-3; D gene uncertain. CDR3 size: 13 residues. V was clipped by 5 bases and J by 4 bases, with 9 bases between them. Germline V gene data show CDR1 as SEHNR and CDR2 as FQNEAQ (reference sequence). The CDR3 bases are TGTGCCAGCAGCCCTCAGAACGGAAACACCATATATTTT. The encoded protein is CASSPQNGNTIYF.

A note on this clonotype: At one end, the junction sequence differs from germline, possibly due to a read error. The chain employs TRBV27 and TRBJ1-6; TRBD1 matches at 7 bases. The length of the CDR3 is 13 residues. The germline gives CDR1 MNHEY, CDR2 SMNVEV (reference sequence). CDR3 sequence (DNA): TGTGCCGGCAGTATACAGGGGAATTCACCCCTCCACTTT. It codes for CAGSIQGNSPLHF.

The V and J genes are TRBV20-1 and TRBJ1-4; 8 bases align to TRBD1. CDR1 is DFQATT and CDR2 is SNEGSKA in the germline V gene (reference sequence). Losses at the gene ends were 3 bases for V and 8 bases for J; bases not matched to a gene: 17. The CDR3 covers 17 residues. The CDR3 sequence: CSASGRFKTGVDEKLFF. CDR3 in DNA: TGCAGTGCTAGTGGGCGTTTTAAGACAGGGGTCGACGAAAAACTGTTTTTT.

J is TRBJ1-1 and V is TRBV7-9; D gene unclear. Germline V gives CDR1 SEHNR, CDR2 FQNEAQ (reference sequence). The CDR3 extends over 14 amino acids. V was trimmed by 3 bases and J by 4 bases, leaving 12 bases between them. In DNA form, the CDR3 reads TGTGCCAGCAGCTTCGGTTTAACGGGCACTGAAGCTTTCTTT. Translating gives CASSFGLTGTEAFF.

V gene TRBV7-2 combines with J gene TRBJ2-5, with 8 bases fitting TRBD1. The CDR3 contains 15 residues. CDR1 is SGHTA and CDR2 is FQGNSA in the germline V gene. Germline trimming cut 2 bases from V and 5 bases from J; bases unmatched to any gene: 7. The CDR3 coding sequence is TGTGCCAGCAGCTTATCAGGGGGCGCGAGGGAGACCCAGTACTTC. This sequence encodes CASSLSGGARETQYF.

This chain links TRBV10-1 with TRBJ1-4; D is possibly TRBD1 (5 bases). This CDR3 contains 16 residues. Germline assignment: CDR1 WNHNN and CDR2 SYGVQD (reference sequence). Trimming cost V 2 bases and J 5 bases, with 15 bases left between them. The CDR3 spells CASSELYRDGNEKLFF. CDR3 nucleotides: TGCGCCAGCAGTGAGCTCTACCGGGACGGGAATGAAAAACTGTTTTTT.

The V gene is TRBV14, the J gene TRBJ2-3; D gene uncertain. This CDR3 spans 13 amino acids. Trimming cost V 1 base and J 6 bases, with 8 bases left between them. The germline gives CDR1 SGHDN, CDR2 FVKESK. The CDR3 DNA reads TGTGCCAGCAGCCAAGTCTTCCGGGATACGCAGTATTTT. Its translation: CASSQVFRDTQYF.

The chain employs TRBV25-1 and TRBJ1-2; D remains ambiguous. The V gene lost 3 bases and the J gene lost 8 bases, with 16 bases spanning the gap. Germline V lookup: CDR1 MGHDK, CDR2 SYGVNS. There are 14 residues in the CDR3. The CDR3 protein is CASSEAGRAGGYTF. CDR3 bases: TGTGCCAGCAGTGAGGCGGGCCGAGCAGGCGGCTACACCTTC.

The chain carries TRBV6-1 and TRBJ2-2; the match to TRBD2 covers 7 bases. The V segment lost 9 bases and the J segment 4 bases; nucleotides outside the gene matches: 8. Germline CDR1 reads MNHNS; CDR2 reads SASEGT. The CDR3 covers 14 residues. This chain's CDR3 is CASNREGPTGELFF. In DNA, the CDR3 is TGTGCCAGTAATAGGGAGGGCCCCACCGGGGAGCTGTTTTTT.

This chain connects TRBV20-1 to TRBJ2-6, with 14 positions matching TRBD2. This CDR3 comprises 16 residues. V lost 4 bases, J lost 4 bases, and 3 bases stayed unmatched. CDR1 and CDR2 from the germline V gene are DFQATT and SNEGSKA (reference sequence). The CDR3 region has the DNA TGCAGTGCTAAGACTAGCGGGAGGGCGGGGGCCAACGTCCTGACTTTC. Translated: CSAKTSGRAGANVLTF.

Many counts were recorded for this clonotype. The chain combines TRBV6-2 or TRBV6-3 with TRBJ2-1, with TRBD2 matching over 10 bases. Germline V lookup: CDR1 MNHEY, CDR2 SVGEGT. The CDR3 runs 15 residues. V lost 0 bases and J lost 8; bases outside the gene matches: 4. CDR3 loop: CASSYSLAGADEQFF. CDR3 DNA: TGTGCCAGCAGTTACTCGCTAGCGGGAGCGGATGAGCAGTTCTTC.

The sample holds a few counts of this clonotype. This chain links TRBV10-3 with TRBJ2-3, with a possible D match to TRBD2 (6 bases). The CDR3 has 16 amino acids. Germline CDR1 is ENHRY and CDR2 is SYGVKD. Trimming took off 6 bases at V and 2 bases at J, with 18 bases between the two ends. CDR3 loop: CAISLGGKGPTDTQYF. CDR3 in DNA: TGTGCCATCAGCCTCGGGGGTAAGGGCCCCACAGATACGCAGTATTTT.

There are a few counts of this clonotype. The V gene is TRBV10-2, the J gene TRBJ2-1; D is unresolved. This CDR3 has 14 amino acids. V shed 2 bases and J shed 4 bases, with 9 bases lying between them. Germline CDR1 and CDR2: WSHSY and SAAADI. This CDR3 is CASSEVGRYNEQFF. In DNA form, the CDR3 reads TGCGCCAGCAGTGAGGTGGGAAGGTACAATGAGCAGTTCTTC.